These 20 T cell receptor beta chains share one sample of origin, sequenced in a study of blood T cells in healthy people across ages. Combining a sample-barcoded 5' primer with a J-beta primer mix, a second PCR ran for 7 to 11 cycles. In TCRdb, the 5' RACE reads were re-called with MiXCR into one record per CDR3 protein. The sample carries under 700,000 distinct CDR3 sequences, approximately 25% recorded once. The same specimen was also included in a second study, on T cells of mothers and their children.

Sequencing was carried out using blood. The source of these receptors is a boy aged 5 to 17 in good health.

The V gene is TRBV7-3, the J gene TRBJ2-3, with 7 bases identical to TRBD1. The CDR3 is 17 residues long. Trimming at V came to 2 bases and at J to 4 bases, leaving 12 bases not matched to a gene. Germline CDR1 is SGHTA and CDR2 is FQGTGA. CDR3 amino acids: CASSLGQGITGADTQYF. The CDR3 region has the DNA TGTGCCAGCAGCTTAGGCCAGGGAATAACAGGGGCAGATACGCAGTATTTT.

This rearrangement joins TRBV6-5 to TRBJ1-2; D ambiguous. The ends were cut back, 0 bases at V and 2 bases at J, with 7 bases in the middle. The CDR3 contains 14 residues. Per the germline V gene, CDR1 is MNHEY and CDR2 is SVGAGI. CDR3 DNA: TGTGCCAGCAGTTACTCAACGGTAAACTATGGCTACACCTTC. This gives the protein CASSYSTVNYGYTF.

The V gene is TRBV30, the J gene TRBJ2-7; no clear D. CDR1 and CDR2 (germline): GTSNPN, SVGIG (reference sequence). This CDR3 has 11 amino acids. V shed 1 base and J shed 4 bases, with 5 bases lying between them. CDR3 in amino acids: CAWSGGYEQYF. The CDR3, as DNA: TGTGCCTGGAGTGGGGGATACGAGCAGTACTTC.

The chain employs TRBV12-3 or TRBV12-4 and TRBJ2-2; D remains ambiguous. V lost 6 bases and J 6 bases, leaving 17 bases between the germline ends. CDR3 length: 15 residues. CDR3 residues: CASRKESGGAGELFF. DNA of the CDR3: TGTGCCAGCAGAAAAGAGTCGGGCGGCGCCGGGGAGCTGTTTTTT.

There are a few counts of this clonotype. The V call is TRBV9, the J call TRBJ1-3; a weak D match, TRBD1 (5 bases). CDR3 length equals 13 residues. The germline V and J ends were trimmed by 1 base and 4 bases, with 6 bases remaining between them. Germline V lookup: CDR1 SGDLS, CDR2 YYNGEE. CDR3 region: CASSVPGGNTIYF. The CDR3 coding sequence is TGTGCCAGCAGCGTACCAGGGGGAAACACCATATATTTT.

The V gene is TRBV6-2 or TRBV6-3, the J gene TRBJ2-5; the D is unclear. The assigned J gene may be wrong: the sequence end matches TRBJ2-1 better. The germline gives CDR1 MNHEY, CDR2 SVGEGT. This CDR3 region has 13 residues. CDR3 DNA sequence: TGTGCCAGCAGTTCAAGGTCGAGCAATGAGCAGTTCTTC. This gives the protein CASSSRSSNEQFF.

This clonotype was seen a few times. The chain combines TRBV7-3 with TRBJ2-5; the D call may be TRBD1 or TRBD2 (5 bases each). The J call may be mistaken, given a closer DNA end match to TRBJ2-7. CDR1 is SGHTA, CDR2 FQGTGA, per germline. This CDR3 is 18 amino acids long. CDR3 DNA: TGTGCCAGCAGCTTTTTTCACCTCCCGAAGGGACGGGACTACGAGCAGTACTTC. This encodes CASSFFHLPKGRDYEQYF.

The rearrangement links TRBV7-8 to TRBJ2-5; 7 bases are shared with TRBD2. The J call is doubtful: the DNA matches TRBJ2-7 better. The CDR3 consists of 16 residues. Germline V gene data show CDR1 as SGHVS and CDR2 as FQNEAQ. The CDR3 coding sequence is TGTGCCAGCAGCTTAGCAGCGGCGGGGGAGGTCTACGAGCAGTACTTC. Its protein is CASSLAAAGEVYEQYF.

The sample holds many counts of this clonotype. The V gene is TRBV7-9, the J gene TRBJ2-1; 15 positions match TRBD2. Unmatched junction bases numbered 2, after V lost 3 bases and J lost 8 bases. The germline V gene encodes CDR1 SEHNR and CDR2 FQNEAQ (reference sequence). This CDR3 has 15 residues. As DNA, the CDR3 is TGTGCCAGCAGCTTGAGGACTAGCGGGGGGGATGAGCAGTTCTTC. This translates into CASSLRTSGGDEQFF.

This clonotype turned up a few times. This rearrangement joins TRBV5-1 to TRBJ2-1, with D perhaps being TRBD1 or TRBD2 (5 bases each). This CDR3 has 15 residues. V lost 2 bases to trimming and J lost 2 bases, with 11 bases between them. The germline gives CDR1 SGHRS, CDR2 YFSETQ. Here the CDR3 reads CASSLYGTTYNEQFF. In DNA, the CDR3 is TGCGCCAGCAGCTTATACGGGACCACCTACAATGAGCAGTTCTTC. Full variable domain (outside the CDR3, taken from reference TRBV5-1 and TRBJ2-1): KAGVTQTPRYLIKTRGQQVTLSCSPISGHRSVSWYQQTPGQGLQFLFEYFSETQRNKGNFPGRFSGRQFSNSRSEMNVSTLELGDSALYLCASSLYGTTYNEQFFGPGTRLTVL.

The genes are TRBV29-1 and TRBJ2-7; D unclear. Trimming stripped 5 bases from V and 1 base from J, with 15 bases between. This CDR3 contains 14 residues. Per the germline V gene, CDR1 is SQVTM and CDR2 is ANQGSEA. The CDR3 DNA sequence: TGCAGCGTTTCCCATTATGGCGAGTCCTACGAGCAGTACTTC. Residues: CSVSHYGESYEQYF.

The V and J genes are TRBV20-1 and TRBJ2-7, with D perhaps TRBD2 (6 bases). The CDR3 runs 12 residues. Trimming pared 4 bases from V and 6 bases from J, leaving 13 bases between. The germline V gene has CDR1 DFQATT and CDR2 SNEGSKA (reference sequence). CDR3 sequence: CSATPGGSEQYF. CDR3 DNA: TGCAGTGCTACCCCAGGAGGGAGCGAGCAGTACTTC.

The chain has TRBV4-2 and TRBJ2-7; the D gene is possibly TRBD2 (6 bases). Germline-derived CDR1 and CDR2 are LGHNA and YNFKEQ. This CDR3 region has 15 residues. Trimming pared 4 bases from V and 3 bases from J, leaving 16 bases between. This chain's CDR3 is CASSPTVGRYYEQYF. The CDR3 DNA follows: TGTGCCAGCAGCCCGACTGTAGGGAGGTACTACGAGCAGTACTTC.

The V call is TRBV21-1, the J call TRBJ2-4. TRBV21-1 is a listed pseudogene. This CDR3 has 14 residues. This CDR3 is CASSKDVAKNIQYF. DNA for the CDR3: TGTGCCAGCAGCAAGGACGTAGCCAAAAACATTCAGTACTTC.

V and J are TRBV6-5 and TRBJ2-2; D tentatively reads TRBD1 or TRBD2 (5 bases each). The CDR3 spans 16 residues. Germline V CDR1 and CDR2: MNHEY, SVGAGI. V was pared by 2 bases and J by 1 base, with 11 bases between. The DNA for the CDR3 is TGTGCCAGCAGTTACGATGGGACCCAGAACACCGGGGAGCTGTTTTTT. Residues: CASSYDGTQNTGELFF.

The genes are TRBV27 and TRBJ2-6, with 9 bases aligning to TRBD2. Trimming cost V 6 bases and J 13 bases; bases outside gene matches: 10. The germline gives CDR1 MNHEY, CDR2 SMNVEV (reference sequence). CDR3 size: 14 residues. The CDR3: CASSLRASGNVLTF. For the CDR3, the DNA is TGTGCCAGCAGCCTTCGGGCTAGCGGGAATGTCCTGACTTTC.

This clonotype was counted a few times. The rearrangement links TRBV10-3 to TRBJ2-4; perhaps TRBD2 as D (5 bases). The CDR3 is 17 amino acids. Germline CDR1 reads ENHRY; CDR2 reads SYGVKD. V was shortened by 3 bases and J by 2 bases, with 17 bases between the two germline ends. The CDR3 bases are TGTGCCATCAGTGACACATTAGCAGGAGGAACCAAAAACATTCAGTACTTC. Residues: CAISDTLAGGTKNIQYF.

To note about this clonotype: The CDR3 carries no conserved terminal phenylalanine or tryptophan, so it likely arises from a read error. The rearrangement uses TRBV19 and TRBJ2-3; either TRBD1 or TRBD2 may supply D (5 bases each). Germline assignment: CDR1 LNHDA and CDR2 SQIVND (reference sequence). The CDR3 extends over 12 amino acids. V lost 5 bases and J lost 4, with 7 bases in between. This chain's CDR3 is CASSEGSDTQYL. CDR3 in DNA: TGTGCCAGTAGTGAGGGGTCAGATACGCAGTATTTG.

This clonotype has more than one count but fewer than ten. This chain connects TRBV4-1 to TRBJ2-5, with 9 bases aligning to TRBD2. V dropped 4 bases and J dropped 3; count of bases not matched to a gene: 15. From germline, CDR1 is MGHRA and CDR2 YSYEKL. There are 18 residues in the CDR3. The CDR3 DNA reads as TGCGCCAGCAGCCCCGTAGCGGGAGTGGATCGACCCGAAGAGACCCAGTACTTC. Its translation: CASSPVAGVDRPEETQYF.

In this sample, this clonotype turned up a few times. This sequence joins TRBV19 and TRBJ2-4, with D unclear. In germline, CDR1 is LNHDA, CDR2 SQIVND (reference sequence). This CDR3 is 15 amino acids long. Trimming cost V 6 bases and J 0 bases, with 12 bases left between them. CDR3 loop: CASSPQELAKNIQYF. CDR3 nucleotides: TGTGCCAGTAGCCCCCAGGAGCTAGCCAAAAACATTCAGTACTTC.